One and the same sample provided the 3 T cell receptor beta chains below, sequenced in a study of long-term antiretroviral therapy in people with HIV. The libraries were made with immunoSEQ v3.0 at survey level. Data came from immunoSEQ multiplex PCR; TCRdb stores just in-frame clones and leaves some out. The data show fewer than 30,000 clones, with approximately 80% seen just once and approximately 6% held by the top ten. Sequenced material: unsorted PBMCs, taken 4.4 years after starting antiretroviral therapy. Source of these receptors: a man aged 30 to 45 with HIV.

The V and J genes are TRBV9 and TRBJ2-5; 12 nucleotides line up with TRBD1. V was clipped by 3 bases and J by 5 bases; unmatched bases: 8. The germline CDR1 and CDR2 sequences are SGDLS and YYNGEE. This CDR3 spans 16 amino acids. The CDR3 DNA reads TGTGCCAGCAGCGAACACCGGGACAGGGGGCAGGAGACCCAGTACTTC. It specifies CASSEHRDRGQETQYF.

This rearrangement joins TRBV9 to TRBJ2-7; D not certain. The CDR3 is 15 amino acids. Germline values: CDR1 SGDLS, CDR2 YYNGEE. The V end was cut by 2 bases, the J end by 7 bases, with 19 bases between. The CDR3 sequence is CASSVSGKPLREQYF. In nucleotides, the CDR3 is TGTGCCAGCAGCGTTTCGGGTAAACCCCTACGAGAGCAGTACTTC.

The CDR3 loop is CASGRGPGETQYF. For the CDR3, the DNA is TGTGCCAGCGGGCGGGGGCCGGGAGAGACCCAGTACTTC. The rearrangement links TRBV2 to TRBJ2-5, with D possibly being TRBD2 (7 bases). V was clipped by 8 bases and J by 4 bases, with 14 bases between them. The CDR3 has 13 residues. Germline loops: CDR1 SNHLY, CDR2 FYNNEI. The entire variable domain, with the rest obtained from reference TRBV2 and TRBJ2-5, is as follows: EPEVTQTPSHQVTQMGQEVILRCVPISNHLYFYWYRQILGQKVEFLVSFYNNEISEKSEIFDDQFSVERPDGSNFTLKIRSTKLEDSAMYFCASGRGPGETQYFGPGTRLLVL.